This note documents a single T cell receptor beta chain sequence. The target antigen is unknown. Each of the donors had roughly 9.3 milliliters of peripheral blood drawn into EDTA-treated Vacutainer tubes. This entry is derived from a study of blood T cells in healthy people across ages. Study observations and caveats: Fewer expanded clones and more diversity marked long-lived versus aged donors.

It was with a sample-barcoded 5' primer and a J-beta primer mix that a second PCR of roughly 7 to 12 cycles was run. From the 5' RACE reads, TCRdb called clonotypes with MiXCR, one entry per CDR3 protein. The sample carries about 680,000 distinct CDR3 sequences, roughly 50% recorded once. Germline values: CDR1 SGHRS, CDR2 YFSETQ. The V segment lost 7 bases and the J segment 1 base; nucleotides outside the gene matches: 4. CDR3 length: 14 amino acids. Specimen: blood. This sequence was found in a woman in her sixties in good health. This rearrangement joins TRBV5-1 to TRBJ2-7; the match to TRBD1 covers 11 bases. This chain's CDR3 is CASRGQGVSYEQYF. In DNA, the CDR3 is TGCGCCAGCCGGGGACAGGGGGTTTCCTACGAGCAGTACTTC.